This T cell receptor beta chain appears in the sequencing data of a study of CD8+CD57+ T cells in acquired aplastic anemia. Study conclusions and caveats: Statistical testing detected no significant gap in CD8+ Simpson's diversity between patients and controls.

CDR1 is WNHNN, CDR2 SYGVQD, per germline (reference sequence). Trimming took 7 bases from V and 1 from J, leaving 10 bases between them. The CDR3 extends over 13 amino acids. Researchers used genomic DNA as the template to profile TCR beta VDJ and CDR3. TCRdb re-derived calls from the reads in MiXCR, one entry per CDR3 protein. Of around 200,000 distinct CDR3 sequences in the sample, about 60% are singletons; the top ten hold roughly three fifths. As regards this clonotype: Its antigen is unknown.

CD8+CD57+ cell expansion had been shown by flow cytometry in patients chosen for sequencing. Receipt of therapy had not occurred in any patient by the time of blood sampling. This clonotype was obtained from a human donor with aplastic anemia. Specimen: sorted CD4+, CD8+, or CD8+CD57+ T cells (not recorded which) from PBMCs. This chain links TRBV10-1 with TRBJ1-2; tentative D call: TRBD1 (5 bases). CDR3 DNA: TGCGCCAGCATTACAGGCTTTAACTATGGCTACACCTTC. It is translated as CASITGFNYGYTF.